This is a list of T cell receptor beta chains from one sample in a study of cytomegalovirus exposure and HLA in healthy donors. Only in-frame clones appear in the TCRdb table, and some are missing; sequencing was by immunoSEQ multiplex PCR. Here the sample spans approximately 240,000 clones, roughly 82% being singletons. The specimen sequenced was PBMCs. These receptors all stem from a woman between 40 and 55 years old in good health and CMV-seropositive. The CDR3 runs from the conserved cysteine through the conserved F or W. D genes are given only for firm matches. Clone size is shown for a subset of rows, as once, few, many or a class of expanded clone.

CDR3: CASSFPRGRGTF
DNA: TGTGCCAGCAGCTTCCCGCGGGGTCGGGGCACCTTC
V: TRBV7-9
J: TRBJ1-2
D: -
size: -

CDR3: CAGSAGMNSPLHF
DNA: TGTGCCGGTAGCGCAGGAATGAATTCACCCCTCCACTTT
V: TRBV9
J: TRBJ1-6
D: -
size: -

CDR3: CSPGEAFF
DNA: TGCAGCCCGGGGGAAGCTTTCTTT
V: TRBV29-1
J: TRBJ1-1
D: -
size: once

CDR3: CASSDRTGGHPIHTEAFF
DNA: TGTGCCAGCAGCGACCGGACAGGGGGCCATCCTATCCACACTGAAGCTTTCTTT
V: TRBV7-6
J: TRBJ1-1
D: TRBD1
size: -

CDR3: CASSLLGLAGRNEQFF
DNA: TGTGCCAGCAGTCTCCTTGGGCTAGCGGGGCGGAATGAGCAGTTCTTC
V: TRBV14
J: TRBJ2-1
D: TRBD2
size: -

CDR3: CASSSTGSGANVLTF
DNA: TGTGCCAGCAGCTCCACAGGGTCAGGGGCCAACGTCCTGACTTTC
V: TRBV5-4
J: TRBJ2-6
D: -
size: -

CDR3: CASTSSKRGDYGYTF
DNA: TGTGCCAGCACGTCCTCGAAACGGGGGGACTATGGCTACACCTTC
V: TRBV5-6
J: TRBJ1-2
D: -
size: -

CDR3: CASRAQGGANEKLFF
DNA: TGTGCCAGCAGGGCCCAGGGGGGTGCGAATGAAAAACTGTTTTTT
V: TRBV6-5
J: TRBJ1-4
D: TRBD1
size: -

CDR3: CASSVNPGQGIGNTIYF
DNA: TGTGCCAGCAGCGTAAACCCGGGACAGGGTATAGGAAACACCATATATTTT
V: TRBV9
J: TRBJ1-3
D: TRBD1
size: -

CDR3: CASSPSPTGNSYGYTF
DNA: TGTGCCAGCAGTCCATCCCCGACAGGGAACAGCTATGGCTACACCTTC
V: TRBV27
J: TRBJ1-2
D: TRBD1
size: -

CDR3: CASSYPDGRGILGYTF
DNA: TGTGCCAGCAGTTACCCCGACGGGAGAGGGATTCTAGGCTACACCTTC
V: TRBV6-5
J: TRBJ1-2
D: -
size: -

CDR3: CASSLARVNTEAFF
DNA: TGCGCCAGCAGCTTGGCCCGGGTGAACACTGAAGCTTTCTTT
V: TRBV5-1
J: TRBJ1-1
D: -
size: -

CDR3: CASSSGSRGQYF
DNA: TGTGCCAGCAGCTCGGGAAGCCGCGGGCAGTACTTC
V: TRBV7-9
J: TRBJ2-7
D: -
size: -

CDR3: CASSDGPSGASDTQYF
DNA: TGTGCCAGCAGTGACGGGCCTAGCGGGGCCTCAGATACGCAGTATTTT
V: TRBV6-4
J: TRBJ2-3
D: TRBD2
size: many

CDR3: CSVEGTSGGIETQYF
DNA: TGCAGCGTTGAGGGGACTAGCGGGGGGATAGAGACCCAGTACTTC
V: TRBV29-1
J: TRBJ2-5
D: TRBD2
size: few

CDR3: CASSSGETNSPLHF
DNA: TGTGCCAGCAGTAGTGGGGAGACTAATTCACCCCTCCACTTT
V: TRBV6-5
J: TRBJ1-6
D: -
size: -

CDR3: CASSVSGRSQHF
DNA: TGTGCCAGCAGTGTTAGCGGCAGGTCTCAGCATTTT
V: TRBV2
J: TRBJ1-5
D: -
size: -

CDR3: CASSLTGFETQYF
DNA: TGTGCTAGCAGCTTGACAGGGTTTGAGACCCAGTACTTC
V: TRBV7-7
J: TRBJ2-5
D: TRBD1
size: -

CDR3: CASSLAGGRAEAFF
DNA: TGTGCCAGCAGCCTCGCGGGTGGGAGAGCTGAAGCTTTCTTT
V: TRBV9
J: TRBJ1-1
D: -
size: -

CDR3: CAISEGDSGNQPQHF
DNA: TGTGCCATCAGTGAGGGGGACAGTGGCAATCAGCCCCAGCATTTT
V: TRBV10-3
J: TRBJ1-5
D: TRBD1
size: -

CDR3: CASSSGQGSYNEQFF
DNA: TGCGCCAGCAGCTCAGGACAGGGCTCCTACAATGAGCAGTTCTTC
V: TRBV5-1
J: TRBJ2-1
D: TRBD1
size: -

CDR3: CASSMDRNYEQYF
DNA: TGTGCCAGCAGCATGGACAGAAACTACGAGCAGTACTTC
V: TRBV11-3
J: TRBJ2-7
D: -
size: -

CDR3: CASSRLLQGFSGANVLTF
DNA: TGTGCCAGCAGCCGACTACTACAGGGTTTTTCTGGGGCCAACGTCCTGACTTTC
V: TRBV7-9
J: TRBJ2-6
D: -
size: -

CDR3: CATGGQSSYNSPLHF
DNA: TGTGCCACGGGGGGACAGAGCTCCTATAATTCACCCCTCCACTTT
V: TRBV15
J: TRBJ1-6
D: TRBD1
size: -

CDR3: CASSSDYGPDTQYF
DNA: TGTGCCAGCAGCTCGGACTACGGCCCAGATACGCAGTATTTT
V: TRBV11-1
J: TRBJ2-3
D: -
size: -

CDR3: CASSPSDRENQPQHF
DNA: TGTGCCAGCTCACCAAGCGACAGGGAGAATCAGCCCCAGCATTTT
V: TRBV18
J: TRBJ1-5
D: TRBD1
size: -

CDR3: CASSQEQAGARNEQFF
DNA: TGTGCCAGCAGCCAAGAACAAGCGGGAGCAAGGAATGAGCAGTTCTTC
V: TRBV14
J: TRBJ2-1
D: TRBD2
size: -

CDR3: CASSTQGLEDTQYF
DNA: TGTGCCAGCAGCACTCAGGGTTTGGAAGATACGCAGTATTTT
V: TRBV9
J: TRBJ2-3
D: -
size: -

CDR3: CASSMPGGVYGYTF
DNA: TGTGCCAGTAGTATGCCAGGGGGCGTCTATGGCTACACCTTC
V: TRBV19
J: TRBJ1-2
D: TRBD1
size: -

CDR3: CASSHPPQGSNYGYTF
DNA: TGCGCCAGCAGCCATCCCCCCCAGGGGAGTAACTATGGCTACACCTTC
V: TRBV4-1
J: TRBJ1-2
D: -
size: -

CDR3: CASSPMTDYGNTIYF
DNA: TGTGCCAGCAGCCCGATGACAGATTATGGAAACACCATATATTTT
V: TRBV4-2
J: TRBJ1-3
D: -
size: once

CDR3: CASSWDRLSNEKLFF
DNA: TGTGCCAGCAGCTGGGACAGATTATCTAATGAAAAACTGTTTTTT
V: TRBV5-6
J: TRBJ1-4
D: TRBD1
size: -

CDR3: CASSLSGDRAGYNEQFF
DNA: TGTGCCAGCAGCTTAAGTGGGGACAGGGCAGGGTACAATGAGCAGTTCTTC
V: TRBV11-2
J: TRBJ2-1
D: TRBD1
size: -

CDR3: CASSLDQSSNYGYTF
DNA: TGTGCCAGCAGCTTGGATCAGTCTTCCAACTATGGCTACACCTTC
V: TRBV5-4
J: TRBJ1-2
D: -
size: once

CDR3: CASSPGQGPRGYTF
DNA: TGTGCCAGCAGCCCGGGACAGGGGCCGAGGGGCTACACCTTC
V: TRBV7-2
J: TRBJ1-2
D: TRBD1
size: -

CDR3: CASSLNRPNTGELFF
DNA: TGTGCCAGCAGCTTAAACAGACCGAACACCGGGGAGCTGTTTTTT
V: TRBV7-6
J: TRBJ2-2
D: -
size: -

CDR3: CASSSPSAGDSLETQYF
DNA: TGTGCCAGCAGCTCTCCGTCAGCGGGGGATAGTTTAGAGACCCAGTACTTC
V: TRBV7-6
J: TRBJ2-5
D: TRBD2
size: few

CDR3: CASSSMDRDVREQYF
DNA: TGTGCCAGCAGCTCCATGGACAGGGATGTTCGCGAGCAGTACTTC
V: TRBV5-5
J: TRBJ2-7
D: TRBD1
size: -

CDR3: CASSFPSSYEQYF
DNA: TGTGCCAGCAGCTTCCCGAGCTCCTACGAGCAGTACTTC
V: TRBV11-2
J: TRBJ2-7
D: -
size: few

CDR3: CASSKYQGLSNQPQHF
DNA: TGCGCCAGCTCTAAATATCAGGGCTTGAGCAATCAGCCCCAGCATTTT
V: TRBV10-2
J: TRBJ1-5
D: -
size: few

CDR3: CASSLSRNEQFF
DNA: TGTGCCAGCAGCTTAAGCAGGAATGAGCAGTTCTTC
V: TRBV7-2
J: TRBJ2-1
D: -
size: -

CDR3: CAARPAGQGANQPQHF
DNA: TGCGCCGCCCGACCAGCGGGACAGGGGGCGAATCAGCCCCAGCATTTT
V: TRBV23-1
J: TRBJ1-5
D: TRBD1
size: -

CDR3: CSVEDVGRVNEQFF
DNA: TGCAGCGTTGAAGATGTCGGGAGGGTCAATGAGCAGTTCTTC
V: TRBV29-1
J: TRBJ2-1
D: TRBD2
size: -

CDR3: CASSLARGTGNTIYF
DNA: TGTGCCAGCAGCTTAGCCCGGGGGACTGGAAACACCATATATTTT
V: TRBV7-2
J: TRBJ1-3
D: -
size: -